The 14 T cell receptor beta chains below were found in one sample sequenced in a study of blood T cell repertoires in COVID-19. Repertoires were generated with immunoSEQ multiplex PCR, while TCRdb's copy carries only in-frame clones and drops some. The table shows 75,000 to 90,000 clones, with 86% occurring only once. Sequenced material: peripheral blood. The receptors shown here come from a man aged 45-65 years with active or convalescent COVID-19.

The chain is built from TRBV16 and TRBJ1-1; D unclear. Germline V lookup: CDR1 KGHSY, CDR2 FQNENV. This CDR3 is 13 amino acids long. Trimming cost V 11 bases and J 0 bases, with 13 bases left between them. CDR3 sequence: CAAGGPLNTEAFF. The CDR3, as DNA: TGTGCCGCGGGAGGCCCCTTGAACACTGAAGCTTTCTTT.

The CDR3 loop reads CSASRTSGGDTQYF. For the CDR3, the DNA is TGCAGTGCTAGTCGGACTAGCGGGGGAGATACGCAGTATTTT. The gene calls are TRBV20-1 and TRBJ2-3; 13 bases agree with TRBD2. The CDR3 sequence is 14 residues long. V was clipped by 3 bases and J by 5 bases; unmatched bases: 2. The germline gives CDR1 DFQATT, CDR2 SNEGSKA (reference sequence).

The chain couples TRBV28 to TRBJ1-3; 7 bases map to TRBD1. Germline V gene sequence: CDR1 MDHEN, CDR2 SYDVKM. The CDR3 runs to 15 residues. The V segment lost 4 bases and the J segment 0 bases; nucleotides outside the gene matches: 3. CDR3 sequence reads: CASSSQGISGNTIYF. The CDR3 DNA reads as TGTGCCAGCAGTTCACAGGGGATCTCTGGAAACACCATATATTTT.

CDR3 nucleotides: TGCGCCAGCAGCTTGGCCAGTGGTGGCACTGAAGCTTTCTTT. Translation gives CASSLASGGTEAFF. The chain has TRBV5-1 and TRBJ1-1; D gene uncertain. Germline CDR1 SGHRS, CDR2 YFSETQ. Trimming stripped 0 bases from V and 4 bases from J, with 10 bases between. The CDR3 is 14 amino acids.

The CDR3 DNA follows: TGTGCCAGCAGTTCTACGGGACACCAGCCCTACACTAATGAAAAACTGTTTTTT. It encodes CASSSTGHQPYTNEKLFF. V is TRBV28 and J is TRBJ1-4; possible D gene TRBD1, 6 bases. The CDR3 length is 18 residues. V was pared by 4 bases and J by 2 bases, with 20 bases between. CDR1 is MDHEN, CDR2 SYDVKM, per germline.

The V call is TRBV5-1, the J call TRBJ2-3; possibly TRBD1 for D (5 bases). The CDR3 contains 15 residues. The V end lost 2 bases, the J end lost 8 bases, and 18 bases lay between the germline ends. Germline V gives CDR1 SGHRS, CDR2 YFSETQ. The CDR3 loop reads CASSFHDPGSSTQYF. The DNA of the CDR3 is TGCGCCAGCAGCTTCCATGACCCAGGGTCGAGTACGCAGTATTTT.

The chain combines TRBV5-1 with TRBJ2-1; TRBD2 matches 8 bases. Trimming at V came to 7 bases and at J to 9 bases, leaving 6 bases not matched to a gene. This CDR3 spans 12 amino acids. The V gene's germline CDR1 is SGHRS and CDR2 YFSETQ. CDR3 region: CASLSGIGEQFF. The CDR3 coding sequence is TGCGCCAGCCTTAGCGGGATCGGTGAGCAGTTCTTC.

The chain has TRBV3-1 (or the pseudogene TRBV3-2) and TRBJ2-7; 11 bases align to TRBD1. Germline V gene sequence: CDR1 LGHDT, CDR2 YNNKEL (reference sequence). The CDR3 consists of 17 residues. Trimming at V came to 1 base and at J to 2 bases, leaving 7 bases not matched to a gene. The CDR3 DNA follows: TGTGCCAGCAGCCAAGTCTCCGGGGGACAGGGGGCCTACGAGCAGTACTTC. Residues: CASSQVSGGQGAYEQYF.

The V call is TRBV10-2, the J call TRBJ2-7; 7 nucleotides line up with TRBD2. V lost 4 bases, J lost 3 bases, and 9 bases stayed unmatched. The germline gives CDR1 WSHSY, CDR2 SAAADI. The CDR3 extends over 15 amino acids. CDR3 DNA: TGCGCCAGCAGTGCGGGGGGTATTGTCCGCTACGAGCAGTACTTC. Encoded protein: CASSAGGIVRYEQYF.

J is TRBJ1-2 and V is TRBV4-1, with 8 bases aligning to TRBD1. Trimming took 4 bases from V and 2 from J; bases not matched to a gene: 3. Germline CDR1 reads MGHRA; CDR2 reads YSYEKL. This CDR3 is built from 14 residues. Here the CDR3 reads CASSRWDRNYGYTF. CDR3 bases: TGCGCCAGCAGCCGATGGGACAGGAACTATGGCTACACCTTC.

V is TRBV6-5 and J is TRBJ2-3; 9 bases agree with TRBD2. V gave up 8 bases and J gave up 3 bases; unmatched junction bases: 3. The germline V gene encodes CDR1 MNHEY and CDR2 SVGAGI. The length of the CDR3 is 13 residues. CDR3: CASGGGVTDTQYF. The CDR3 nucleotides read TGTGCCAGCGGCGGGGGGGTAACAGATACGCAGTATTTT.

The chain has TRBV12-3 or TRBV12-4 and TRBJ2-5; weak D call: TRBD1 (6 bases). Trimming took 5 bases from V and 5 from J, leaving 12 bases between them. This CDR3 is built from 13 residues. Written as DNA, the CDR3 is TGTGCCAGCAGTCCGACAGGAAGGGAGACCCAGTACTTC. This encodes CASSPTGRETQYF.

The V and J genes are TRBV6-2 or TRBV6-3 and TRBJ2-2, with TRBD2 matching over 7 bases. J lost 2 bases, V lost 2 bases, and 14 bases had no gene match. CDR3 length equals 19 residues. Germline V gene lookup returns CDR1 MNHEY and CDR2 SVGEGT. The CDR3 is CASSYPLIGRGSNTGELFF. CDR3 bases: TGTGCCAGCAGTTACCCCTTAATAGGGCGGGGGAGTAACACCGGGGAGCTGTTTTTT.

V usage is TRBV19 and J usage is TRBJ1-2; D remains ambiguous. This CDR3 is built from 13 residues. The ends were cut back, 0 bases at V and 7 bases at J, with 9 bases in the middle. Germline CDR1 and CDR2: LNHDA and SQIVND (reference sequence). CDR3 residues: CASSIEQGLGYTF. DNA of the CDR3: TGTGCCAGTAGTATAGAACAAGGACTTGGCTACACCTTC.